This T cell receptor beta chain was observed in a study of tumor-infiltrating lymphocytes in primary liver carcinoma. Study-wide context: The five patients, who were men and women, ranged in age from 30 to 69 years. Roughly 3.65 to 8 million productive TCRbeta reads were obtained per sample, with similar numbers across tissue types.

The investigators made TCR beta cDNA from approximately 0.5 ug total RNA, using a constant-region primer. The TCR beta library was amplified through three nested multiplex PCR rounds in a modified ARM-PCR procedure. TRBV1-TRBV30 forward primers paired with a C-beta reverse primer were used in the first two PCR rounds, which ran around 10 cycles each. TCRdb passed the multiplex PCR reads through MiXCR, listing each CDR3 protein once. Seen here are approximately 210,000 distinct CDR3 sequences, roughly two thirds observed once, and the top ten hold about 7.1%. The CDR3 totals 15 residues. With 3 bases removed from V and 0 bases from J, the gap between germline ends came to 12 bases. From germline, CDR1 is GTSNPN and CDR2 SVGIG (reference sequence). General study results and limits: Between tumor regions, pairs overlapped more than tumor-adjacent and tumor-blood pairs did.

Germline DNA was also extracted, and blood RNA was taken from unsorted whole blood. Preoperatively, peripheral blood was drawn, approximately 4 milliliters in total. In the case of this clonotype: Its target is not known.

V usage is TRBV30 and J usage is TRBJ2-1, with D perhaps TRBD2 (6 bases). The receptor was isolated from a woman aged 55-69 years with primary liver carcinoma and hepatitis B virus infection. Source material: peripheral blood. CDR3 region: CAWRRGASSYNEQFF. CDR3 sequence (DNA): TGTGCCTGGAGGCGGGGAGCGAGCTCCTACAATGAGCAGTTCTTC.